A single sample gave rise to the 27 T cell receptor beta chains below, sequenced in a study of beta chain features in type 1 diabetes. The study, taken as a whole, reports: For Type 1 diabetes patients, all four CD4+ subsets carried TCRB CDR3s that were moderately but significantly shorter.

The whole isolated RNA underwent reverse transcription, so sequencing captured expressed TCRB transcripts. Clones were read by immunoSEQ multiplex PCR, and TCRdb kept only the in-frame ones, dropping some. The repertoire holds under 400,000 clones, 10% to 15% seen once, with around 0.01% in the top ten. For these receptors, no antigen is known. Sequences were obtained from naive CD4+ T cells from blood. The receptors come from a young woman with type 1 diabetes.

Comment on this clone: A read error may account for a junction end that differs from germline. The rearrangement uses TRBV19 and TRBJ2-7; unclear D gene. The length of the CDR3 is 12 residues. CDR1 and CDR2 (germline): LNHDA, SQIVND (reference sequence). The CDR3 nucleotides are TGTGCCAGTAGCATAGGGCGAGAACGGGTGTACTTC. Amino acid sequence: CASSIGRERVYF. The whole variable domain, remainder taken from reference TRBV19 and TRBJ2-7, is DGGITQSPKYLFRKEGQNVTLSCEQNLNHDAMYWYRQDPGQGLRLIYYSQIVNDFQKGDIAEGYSVSREKKESFPLTVTSAQKNPTAFYLCASSIGRERVYFGPGTRLTVT.

This chain connects TRBV29-1 to TRBJ2-5, with TRBD1 matching 8 bases. Germline lookup yields CDR1 SQVTM and CDR2 ANQGSEA. Trimming removed 8 bases from V and 5 bases from J; junction bases left unmatched: 13. The CDR3 runs to 14 residues. CDR3 amino acids: CSPRTGLGWETQYF. The CDR3 nucleotides read TGCAGCCCACGGACAGGGCTCGGGTGGGAGACCCAGTACTTC.

This clone turned up a few times. The same CDR3 arises from other DNA sequences in this sample as well. J is TRBJ1-1 and V is TRBV5-1, with D unclear. Germline lookup yields CDR1 SGHRS and CDR2 YFSETQ. This CDR3 region has 13 residues. V was pared by 1 base and J by 1 base, with 5 bases between. The CDR3 region has the DNA TGCGCCAGCAGCTTGACGGGGAACACTGAAGCTTTCTTT. Protein sequence: CASSLTGNTEAFF. The full variable domain, completed using reference TRBV5-1 and TRBJ1-1, is KAGVTQTPRYLIKTRGQQVTLSCSPISGHRSVSWYQQTPGQGLQFLFEYFSETQRNKGNFPGRFSGRQFSNSRSEMNVSTLELGDSALYLCASSLTGNTEAFFGQGTRLTVV.

This clone has only a few counts. This rearrangement joins TRBV10-3 to TRBJ2-7; D gene ambiguous. Germline V CDR1 and CDR2: ENHRY, SYGVKD. The CDR3 is 15 residues long. Trimming pared 3 bases from V and 0 bases from J, leaving 12 bases between. The CDR3 spells CAISEGAVDSYEQYF. Written as DNA, the CDR3 is TGTGCCATCAGTGAAGGTGCGGTCGACTCCTACGAGCAGTACTTC.

This clone appeared a few times. The gene calls are TRBV14 and TRBJ1-1; perhaps TRBD1 as D (5 bases). V lost 5 bases, J lost 8 bases, and 15 bases lay in between. Germline V gene data show CDR1 as SGHDN and CDR2 as FVKESK. CDR3 length equals 13 residues. DNA of the CDR3: TGTGCCAGCAGCTGGGGAGGGACCGGAGAAGCTTTCTTT. Translated: CASSWGGTGEAFF.

This clone was detected only a few times. The chain is built from TRBV7-2 and TRBJ2-5; D unresolved. Trimming shortened V by 3 bases and J by 2 bases, and 13 bases separated the two germline ends. This CDR3 is built from 15 residues. From germline, CDR1 is SGHTA and CDR2 FQGNSA. Written as DNA, the CDR3 is TGTGCCAGCAGCTTCCGAACGGGTCATCAAGAGACCCAGTACTTC. It encodes CASSFRTGHQETQYF.

In its sample, this clone was seen a few times. V is TRBV18 and J is TRBJ1-1; D is ambiguous. Germline V lookup: CDR1 KGHSH, CDR2 LQKENI. V lost 1 base, J lost 6 bases, and 9 bases lay in between. This CDR3 is built from 13 residues. The CDR3: CASSPQAGPEAFF. In nucleotides, the CDR3 is TGTGCCAGCTCACCACAGGCAGGCCCTGAAGCTTTCTTT.

This clone was seen more than once but under ten times. CDR3 sequence (DNA): TGTGCCAGTCTGCATAGCGGGGGTAACAATGAGCAGTTCTTC. Translating it yields CASLHSGGNNEQFF. The V gene is TRBV19, the J gene TRBJ2-1; 9 nucleotides align to TRBD2. V was pared by 8 bases and J by 5 bases, with 7 bases of the junction left unmatched. The germline V gene has CDR1 LNHDA and CDR2 SQIVND (reference sequence). The CDR3 length is 14 residues.

This chain links TRBV28 with TRBJ2-6; D call uncertain. Between the trimmed V and J ends, which lost 3 bases and 3 bases, there was a span of 9 bases. The germline gives CDR1 MDHEN, CDR2 SYDVKM. The CDR3 is 15 residues long. DNA for the CDR3: TGTGCCAGCAGTTTTTCGGGTGTTGGGGCCAACGTCCTGACTTTC. Translation: CASSFSGVGANVLTF. Drawing the rest from reference TRBV28 and TRBJ2-6, the complete variable domain is DVKVTQSSRYLVKRTGEKVFLECVQDMDHENMFWYRQDPGLGLRLIYFSYDVKMKEKGDIPEGYSVSREKKERFSLILESASTNQTSMYLCASSFSGVGANVLTFGAGSRLTVL.

This sequence joins TRBV30 and TRBJ2-5, with a tentative D call TRBD2 (5 bases). Trimming stripped 5 bases from V and 5 bases from J, with 21 bases between. Germline V gives CDR1 GTSNPN, CDR2 SVGIG (reference sequence). The CDR3 runs 15 residues. CDR3 nucleotide sequence: TGTGCCTGGGGGAGCCTAGGCTCCGTGGCGGAGACCCAGTACTTC. Encoded protein: CAWGSLGSVAETQYF.

The rearrangement joins TRBV7-2 to TRBJ2-7; 8 positions agree with TRBD1. V lost 6 bases, J lost 3 bases, and 13 bases stayed unmatched. The CDR3 extends over 16 amino acids. Per germline, CDR1 SGHTA and CDR2 FQGNSA. This CDR3 is CASRRTGQGVYYEQYF. The DNA for the CDR3 is TGTGCCAGCAGGCGGACAGGACAGGGAGTATACTACGAGCAGTACTTC. Variable domain in full (rest from reference TRBV7-2 and TRBJ2-7): GAGVSQSPSNKVTEKGKDVELRCDPISGHTALYWYRQSLGQGLEFLIYFQGNSAPDKSGLPSDRFSAERTGGSVSTLTIQRTQQEDSAVYLCASRRTGQGVYYEQYFGPGTRLTVT.

The chain carries TRBV9 and TRBJ2-7; 8 nucleotides align to TRBD1. From germline, CDR1 is SGDLS and CDR2 YYNGEE. The ends lost 3 bases at V and 6 bases at J; junction bases unmatched: 8. The CDR3 runs 14 residues. In DNA, the CDR3 is TGTGCCAGCAGCGCGGGACAGGCGACGCGCGAGCAGTACTTC. Protein: CASSAGQATREQYF.

This clone was detected only a few times. This chain links TRBV5-4 with TRBJ2-1, with D possibly matching TRBD1 (6 bases). This CDR3 region has 15 residues. Trimming stripped 4 bases from V and 6 bases from J, with 17 bases between. The V gene's germline CDR1 is SGHNT and CDR2 YYREEE (reference sequence). CDR3 loop: CASSGIDRRSNEQFF. CDR3 in DNA: TGTGCCAGCAGCGGCATCGACAGGCGCAGCAATGAGCAGTTCTTC. The whole variable domain, remainder taken from reference TRBV5-4 and TRBJ2-1, is ETGVTQSPTHLIKTRGQQVTLRCSSQSGHNTVSWYQQALGQGPQFIFQYYREEENGRGNFPPRFSGLQFPNYSSELNVNALELDDSALYLCASSGIDRRSNEQFFGPGTRLTVL.

The chain links TRBV6-6 to TRBJ1-2, with 12 bases identical to TRBD1. Germline CDR1 MNHNY, CDR2 SVGAGI (reference sequence). V was clipped by 2 bases and J by 7 bases; unmatched bases: 5. The CDR3 has 15 amino acids. CDR3 residues: CASSYEGQGASGYTF. In DNA, the CDR3 is TGTGCCAGCAGTTACGAGGGACAGGGGGCTTCTGGCTACACCTTC.

A few counts support this clone. The rearrangement joins TRBV6-5 to TRBJ2-6; perhaps TRBD1 as D (6 bases). V lost 6 bases to trimming and J lost 4 bases, with 10 bases between them. The CDR3 is 14 residues long. Germline CDR1 and CDR2: MNHEY and SVGAGI. The CDR3 sequence is CASRAGVGANVLTF. In DNA form, the CDR3 reads TGTGCCAGCAGAGCAGGGGTAGGGGCCAACGTCCTGACTTTC.

This clone has a handful of counts. The chain uses TRBV5-6 and TRBJ2-7; 9 positions agree with TRBD1. Germline trimming cut 3 bases from V and 4 bases from J; bases unmatched to any gene: 5. The CDR3 totals 14 residues. Germline CDR1 reads SGHDT; CDR2 reads YYEEEE. The CDR3 sequence: CASSSTGGPYEQYF. The CDR3 nucleotides read TGTGCCAGCAGCTCTACAGGGGGCCCGTACGAGCAGTACTTC.

The genes are TRBV4-3 and TRBJ2-1; TRBD2 aligns across 9 bases. Germline-derived CDR1 and CDR2 are LGHNA and YSLEER. V lost 0 bases to trimming and J lost 4 bases; unmatched junction nucleotides: 7. The CDR3 length is 17 residues. The CDR3 DNA reads TGCGCCAGCAGCCAAGAGACCAGCGGGGGGAATTACAATGAGCAGTTCTTC. It specifies CASSQETSGGNYNEQFF.

The chain joins TRBV30 to TRBJ1-4, with TRBD1 identical over 7 bases. There are 12 residues in the CDR3. Trimming took 0 bases from V and 10 from J; bases not matched to a gene: 2. CDR1 is GTSNPN, CDR2 SVGIG, per germline (reference sequence). For the CDR3, the DNA is TGTGCCTGGAGTGTCTCAGGGGGAAAACTGTTTTTT. Its translation: CAWSVSGGKLFF.

This clone was seen more than once but under ten times. This rearrangement joins TRBV4-3 to TRBJ1-6; 8 nucleotides line up with TRBD1. V lost 5 bases, J lost 9 bases, and 9 bases stayed unmatched. Germline lookup yields CDR1 LGHNA and CDR2 YSLEER. The length of the CDR3 is 15 residues. The CDR3 loop is CASSSRTGLGSPLHF. The CDR3 bases are TGCGCCAGCAGCTCCCGGACAGGGTTAGGTTCACCCCTCCACTTT.

The chain joins TRBV7-9 to TRBJ1-4; possibly TRBD1 for D (5 bases). Trimming cost V 7 bases and J 8 bases, with 17 bases left between them. Germline CDR1 SEHNR, CDR2 FQNEAQ (reference sequence). CDR3 size: 14 residues. The CDR3 nucleotides are TGTGCCAGCAACCCCTGGCAGGGAGGGGAAAAACTGTTTTTT. It translates to CASNPWQGGEKLFF.

This clone has a handful of counts. The rearrangement uses TRBV21-1 and TRBJ2-5; the table's D call TRBD2 went unverified against the DNA. TRBV21-1 is tagged as a pseudogene. The CDR3 sequence is 15 residues long. The DNA for the CDR3 is TGTGCCAGCAGCAAAGGGTACGAAAAGGAGGAGACCCAGTACTTC. Encoded protein: CASSKGYEKEETQYF.

This clone was counted between two and nine times. The rearrangement joins TRBV11-3 to TRBJ2-7; 7 bases map to TRBD2. The CDR3 runs to 14 residues. Germline loops: CDR1 SGHNT, CDR2 YENEEA. Trimming cost V 6 bases and J 3 bases; bases outside gene matches: 8. The CDR3 nucleotides are TGTGCCAGCAGTCCCAGCGGGATGAACTACGAGCAGTACTTC. Its protein is CASSPSGMNYEQYF. Using reference TRBV11-3 and TRBJ2-7 for the parts outside the CDR3, the full variable domain is EAGVVQSPRYKIIEKKQPVAFWCNPISGHNTLYWYLQNLGQGPELLIRYENEEAVDDSQLPKDRFSAERLKGVDSTLKIQPAELGDSAVYLCASSPSGMNYEQYFGPGTRLTVT.

The rearrangement uses TRBV7-2 and TRBJ2-5; 13 positions agree with TRBD2. From germline, CDR1 is SGHTA and CDR2 FQGNSA. J gave up 2 bases and V 5 bases, and 5 bases lay outside the gene matches. The CDR3 is 16 amino acids. The CDR3 reads CASSTTSGGRQETQYF. The CDR3 nucleotides are TGTGCCAGCAGCACGACTAGCGGGGGGCGACAAGAGACCCAGTACTTC. Looking up the rest from reference TRBV7-2 and TRBJ2-5 gives the full variable domain: GAGVSQSPSNKVTEKGKDVELRCDPISGHTALYWYRQSLGQGLEFLIYFQGNSAPDKSGLPSDRFSAERTGGSVSTLTIQRTQQEDSAVYLCASSTTSGGRQETQYFGPGTRLLVL.

The chain combines TRBV4-3 with TRBJ1-2, with a possible D match to TRBD1 (6 bases). Germline assignment: CDR1 LGHNA and CDR2 YSLEER. Trimming pared 4 bases from V and 2 bases from J, leaving 14 bases between. The CDR3 runs to 15 residues. The CDR3 sequence: CASSPGVIANYGYTF. CDR3 nucleotides: TGCGCCAGCAGCCCAGGGGTCATCGCCAACTATGGCTACACCTTC.

This clone was seen more than once but under ten times. CDR3 in amino acids: CASTGGGGSSYEQYF. As DNA, the CDR3 is TGTGCCAGCACCGGAGGTGGGGGGAGTAGTTACGAGCAGTACTTC. The chain combines TRBV11-2 with TRBJ2-7; D is perhaps TRBD2 (6 bases). CDR1 is SGHAT, CDR2 FQNNGV, per germline. The CDR3 contains 15 residues. V was cut by 7 bases and J by 4 bases, with 20 bases left in between.

This chain links TRBV2 with TRBJ2-6; perhaps TRBD2 as D (6 bases). Trimming removed 6 bases from V and 2 bases from J, with 17 bases in between. The length of the CDR3 is 17 residues. The germline V gene encodes CDR1 SNHLY and CDR2 FYNNEI. The CDR3 sequence is CASSVRGSLTGANVLTF. As DNA, the CDR3 is TGTGCCAGCAGCGTCCGGGGGTCTTTAACTGGGGCCAACGTCCTGACTTTC.

This clone was detected once. The rearrangement uses TRBV4-2 and TRBJ2-1; TRBD1 matches 8 bases. CDR1 and CDR2 (germline): LGHNA, YNFKEQ. This CDR3 region has 14 residues. Trimming removed 1 base from V and 9 bases from J; junction bases left unmatched: 5. As DNA, the CDR3 is TGTGCCAGCAGCCAAGGGACAGGGACGGCTGAGCAGTTCTTC. It specifies CASSQGTGTAEQFF.